The clone carrying this T cell receptor (beta chain) was seen a single time. Its antigen remains unidentified. Germline assignment: CDR1 SGHTA and CDR2 FQGNSA. CDR3 size: 15 residues. The trim removed 6 bases at V and 6 bases at J, leaving 7 bases unmatched. This record belongs to a study of circulating and synovial CD4+ cells in juvenile arthritis. Study-wide results and limits: Compared with bulk blood, circulating pathogenic-like lymphocytes shared substantially more CDR3 sequences with synovial T cells. Circulating pathogenic-like and bulk T cells looked alike by Vbeta family usage.

Measured with immunoSEQ multiplex PCR; TCRdb has only the in-frame clones, and not every one. Of 1,500 to 2,000 clones listed, over 75% are singletons. Sorted cells were HLA-DR+CD14-CD3+CD4+CD25low/- peripheral blood cells. This TCR derives from a human patient with juvenile idiopathic arthritis. Some clones in this sample may be carry-over from other donors' samples. The rearrangement uses TRBV7-2 and TRBJ1-4; 10 bases match TRBD1. The sequencing sample was made of HLA-DR+ CD4+ T cells from blood. The subset is: circulating pathogenic-like lymphocytes, sorted as HLA-DR+CD14-CD3+CD4+CD25low/- blood T cells. The CDR3, as DNA: TGTGCCAGCAGTTACGACAGGGGGCGCGATGAAAAACTGTTTTTT. Translation gives CASSYDRGRDEKLFF. The entire variable domain, with the rest obtained from reference TRBV7-2 and TRBJ1-4, is as follows: GAGVSQSPSNKVTEKGKDVELRCDPISGHTALYWYRQSLGQGLEFLIYFQGNSAPDKSGLPSDRFSAERTGGSVSTLTIQRTQQEDSAVYLCASSYDRGRDEKLFFGSGTQLSVL.